This TCR beta chain comes out of a study of T cell responses to AZD1222 COVID-19 vaccine. Whole-study findings and limits: Along spike, vaccine-associated CD4 TCRs were found throughout, with dominance at 160-218 and 743-854. Clonal diversity may have been underestimated, and the donors were mostly white British, with more females than males.

Using immunoSEQ multiplex PCR, the repertoire was profiled, and TCRdb retains in-frame clones only, with some absent. The sample contains 150,000 to 200,000 clones, around 88% of which appear only once. A note on this clone: Its matching antigen is unknown.

CDR3 length: 14 residues. V shed 6 bases and J shed 0 bases, with 9 bases lying between them. CDR1 is KGHSH, CDR2 LQKENI, per germline. The sample here was peripheral blood, taken 28 days after the second AZD1222 dose. This chain links TRBV18 with TRBJ2-1; the D is unclear. The source is an adult who received the AZD1222 COVID-19 vaccine. The CDR3 DNA reads TGTGCCAGCTCGCGACCAGTCTCCTACAATGAGCAGTTCTTC. Its protein product is CASSRPVSYNEQFF.